This T cell receptor beta chain was retrieved from a study of shared clonotypes between healthy human individuals. General study results and limits: Generation probability values for non-shared clonotypes were lower than those for clonotypes shared by all four donors.

Clones were read by immunoSEQ multiplex PCR, and TCRdb kept only the in-frame ones, dropping some. This table has about 1.1 million clones, 60% to 85% appearing once. Germline CDR1 SGHTA, CDR2 FQGNSA. V gave up 3 bases and J gave up 1 base; unmatched junction bases: 4. The CDR3 runs to 15 residues. Each sample came from a Caucasian adult donor living in Nashville, Tennessee. On this clone: The antigen remains unidentified.

The clonotype was recovered from a man between 18 and 35 years old in good health. Some clones in this sample may be carry-over from other donors' samples. Source material: memory CD4+ T cells from PBMCs. Subset described: CD45RA-negative fraction. This chain links TRBV7-2 with TRBJ2-7, with 9 bases fitting TRBD2. In DNA form, the CDR3 reads TGTGCCAGCAGCTTTCGAGCGGGAGGTTCCTACGAGCAGTACTTC. Protein product: CASSFRAGGSYEQYF.